Here is one T cell receptor (beta chain) with its context. The antigen it binds to is not known. It has no much larger one-base neighbor in the sample; base qualities were not kept. Library construction relied on PCR. The reads were generated on an Illumina HiSeq 2500. TCR libraries were prepared with molecular barcoding, using unique molecular identifiers to normalize TCRbeta repertoire quantification. The public reads were quality trimmed at Q25 with fastp and then assembled into clones with MiXCR by TCRdb, keeping productive beta chains. Identical CDR3 protein sequences are pooled into one entry, listed with their most common genes and DNA. Present in this sample are some 240,000 distinct CDR3 sequences, 9% to 10% of which were seen just once. The ten largest account for roughly 5.1% of the sample. In the germline V gene (reference sequence), CDR1 corresponds to DFQATT and CDR2 to SNEGSKA. Compared with germline, V lacks 6 bases and J lacks 7 bases; bases without a gene match: 14. Spanning cysteine to phenylalanine, the CDR3 consists of 16 amino acids. Only the CDR3 DNA stays, 48 bases, in frame from base 1.

This record comes from a study of T-cell reconstitution after alpha-beta-depleted transplantation in children (TCRdb year 2016). Concerning the study at large: T-cell immune reconstitution after TCRalphabeta/CD19-depleted allogeneic hematopoietic cell transplantation in children was quantitatively tracked in the study by means of TCR repertoire profiling.

The sequence joins TRBV20-1 to TRBJ1-6; 8 central nucleotides agree with TRBD1. The sample in question was PBMCs from the stem cell graft donor, obtained from the stem cell graft. The TCR originated in a human donor who donated a stem cell graft to a child with SCID. The nucleotides are TGCAGTGCGCAGGTCCCCGGACAGGGTCTGAATTCACCCCTCCACTTT. It is translated as CSAQVPGQGLNSPLHF.